These 2 T cell receptor beta chains were all obtained from the same sample, sequenced in a study of T cell changes during pregnancy in multiple sclerosis. Method: immunoSEQ multiplex PCR; TCRdb's copy keeps in-frame clones and lacks some. The data contain some 87,000 clones, approximately 90% of them seen just once; the ten biggest clones take up 0.2% to 0.25%. The specimen was CD4+ T cells from peripheral blood mononuclear cells, collected before pregnancy. These receptor sequences come from a female donor with multiple sclerosis, enrolled in a pregnancy study.

This chain joins TRBV7-2 and TRBJ2-1, with a tentative D call TRBD1 (6 bases). The V end was cut by 1 base, the J end by 5 bases, with 9 bases between. CDR3 length equals 14 residues. CDR1 and CDR2 from the germline V gene are SGHTA and FQGNSA. The CDR3 DNA is TGTGCCAGCAGCTTAGTCACAGGGCACAATGAGCAGTTCTTC. It yields the protein CASSLVTGHNEQFF.

The chain combines TRBV5-1 with TRBJ1-1; tentatively, D is TRBD1 (5 bases). Germline CDR1 reads SGHRS; CDR2 reads YFSETQ. V was trimmed by 0 bases and J by 4 bases, leaving 16 bases between them. CDR3 length equals 16 residues. This CDR3 is CASSLALGTGGTEAFF. The CDR3 DNA sequence: TGCGCCAGCAGCTTGGCCTTAGGGACGGGGGGCACTGAAGCTTTCTTT.